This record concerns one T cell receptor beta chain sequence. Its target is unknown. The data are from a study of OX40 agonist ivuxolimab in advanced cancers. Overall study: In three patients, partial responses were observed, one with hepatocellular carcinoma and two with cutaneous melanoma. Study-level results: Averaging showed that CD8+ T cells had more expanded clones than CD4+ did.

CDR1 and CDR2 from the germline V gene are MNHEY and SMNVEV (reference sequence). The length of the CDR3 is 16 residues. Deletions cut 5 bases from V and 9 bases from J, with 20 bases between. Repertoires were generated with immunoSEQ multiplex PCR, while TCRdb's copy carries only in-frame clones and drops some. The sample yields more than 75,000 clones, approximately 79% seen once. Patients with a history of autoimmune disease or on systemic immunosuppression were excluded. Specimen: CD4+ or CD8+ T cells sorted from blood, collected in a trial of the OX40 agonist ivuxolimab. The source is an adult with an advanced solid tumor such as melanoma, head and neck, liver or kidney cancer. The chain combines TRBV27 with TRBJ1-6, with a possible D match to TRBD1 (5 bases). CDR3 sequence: CASSHSPPGRVSPLHF. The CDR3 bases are TGTGCCAGCAGTCACTCCCCGCCAGGGAGAGTTTCACCCCTCCACTTT.